The present entry profiles one TCR beta chain with its context. The antigen is not known. These data come from a study of T cell repertoires in urothelial bladder cancer. Findings and caveats of the study: Carcinoma specimens had median approximately 2.1% tumor infiltrating lymphocytes, benign approximately 11%.

Measured with immunoSEQ multiplex PCR; TCRdb has only the in-frame clones, and not every one. This sample has 13,000 or so clones, with 60% to 70% found just once. Trimming took off 7 bases at V and 5 bases at J, with 3 bases between the two ends. Per germline, CDR1 SNHLY and CDR2 FYNNEI. The CDR3 is 10 amino acids. This TCR came from a human donor with urothelial carcinoma. Sequenced: tumor-infiltrating cells from bladder cancer. This chain uses TRBV2 with TRBJ2-1; no clear D. As DNA, the CDR3 is TGTGCCAGCAAGGACAATGAGCAGTTCTTC. Protein product: CASKDNEQFF.